This is a list of T cell receptor beta chains from one sample in a study of radiotherapy plus CTLA-4 blockade in lung cancer. Produced via immunoSEQ multiplex PCR; TCRdb's table is partial and in-frame only. The top ten hold over 0.85% of the sample, which has about 78,000 clones, around nine tenths seen once. The specimen was peripheral blood, collected from a patient treated with radiotherapy plus ipilimumab. All receptors come from a human donor with non-small cell lung cancer who had stable disease on radiotherapy plus ipilimumab. Both conserved end residues are part of each CDR3. Each record gives: J gene, V gene, D gene, clone size, CDR3 protein, CDR3 DNA. D genes are given only for firm matches. Clone size is not always given. Where it is, it says once, few, many or a class for expanded clones.

TRBJ2-2 | TRBV25-1 | TRBD2 | NA | CATRRVAGGSMSGELFF | TGTGCCACCCGCAGGGTAGCGGGGGGTTCAATGAGCGGGGAGCTGTTTTTT
TRBJ1-2 | TRBV9 | TRBD1 | NA | CASSDGTGENYGYTF | TGTGCCAGCAGCGACGGGACAGGGGAAAACTATGGCTACACCTTC
TRBJ2-1 | TRBV10-3 | TRBD2 | NA | CAITESGGPYNEQFF | TGTGCCATCACCGAGAGCGGGGGGCCATACAATGAGCAGTTCTTC
TRBJ2-4 | TRBV23-1 | NA | NA | CASSQAGAGGVAKNIQYF | TGCGCCAGCAGTCAGGCAGGGGCAGGAGGGGTAGCCAAAAACATTCAGTACTTC
TRBJ1-2 | TRBV2 | NA | once | CASSDRRGTYGYTF | TGTGCCAGCAGTGACAGAAGAGGGACCTATGGCTACACCTTC
TRBJ2-7 | TRBV2 | NA | NA | CATKEVPGVPPYEQYF | TGTGCCACGAAGGAGGTCCCGGGAGTACCCCCCTACGAGCAGTACTTC
TRBJ2-7 | TRBV27 | TRBD2 | NA | CASSPGGTYEQYF | TGTGCCAGCAGTCCCGGGGGGACCTACGAGCAGTACTTC
TRBJ1-2 | TRBV5-6 | NA | NA | CASVSPRGEESYGYTF | TGTGCCAGCGTCTCACCCCGGGGCGAGGAGAGCTATGGCTACACCTTC
TRBJ2-1 | TRBV7-9 | TRBD2 | NA | CASSSAGGLPSSYNEQFF | TGTGCCAGCAGCTCAGCCGGGGGACTACCCAGCTCCTACAATGAGCAGTTCTTC
TRBJ2-5 | TRBV14 | NA | few | CASSQYSSQETQYF | TGTGCCAGCAGCCAGTACAGTTCCCAAGAGACCCAGTACTTC
TRBJ2-5 | TRBV5-5 | NA | NA | CASSLGRQETQYF | TGTGCCAGCAGCCTAGGACGGCAAGAGACCCAGTACTTC
TRBJ1-1 | TRBV18 | TRBD1 | NA | CASSQRQGVNTEAFF | TGTGCCAGCTCACAAAGACAGGGAGTGAACACTGAAGCTTTCTTT
TRBJ2-1 | TRBV5-8 | TRBD1 | NA | CASSSGQGYYNEQFF | TGTGCCAGCAGCAGTGGACAGGGGTACTACAATGAGCAGTTCTTC
TRBJ2-7 | TRBV4-2 | NA | NA | CASSQDHEQYF | TGTGCCAGCAGCCAAGACCACGAGCAGTACTTC
TRBJ1-5 | TRBV28 | TRBD1 | NA | CASRPGGAGNQPQHF | TGTGCCAGCAGACCAGGGGGCGCAGGCAATCAGCCCCAGCATTTT
TRBJ2-3 | TRBV25-1 | TRBD2 | NA | CASGPGGRTDTQYF | TGTGCCAGCGGCCCGGGGGGGCGCACAGATACGCAGTATTTT
TRBJ2-1 | TRBV9 | NA | NA | CASSVAPSGGYYNEQFF | TGTGCCAGCAGCGTAGCTCCGAGCGGCGGTTACTACAATGAGCAGTTCTTC
TRBJ2-1 | TRBV15 | TRBD2 | NA | CATSRDGVTSGRSYNEQFF | TGTGCCACCAGCAGAGATGGGGTGACTAGCGGGAGGTCCTACAATGAGCAGTTCTTC
TRBJ1-4 | TRBV29-1 | NA | NA | CSVASGPGEKLFF | TGCAGCGTTGCGAGTGGCCCCGGGGAAAAACTGTTTTTT
TRBJ1-1 | TRBV5-1 | NA | NA | CASSVGQINTEAFF | TGCGCCAGCAGCGTTGGACAGATAAACACTGAAGCTTTCTTT
TRBJ2-1 | TRBV27 | TRBD1 | once | CASSPPGQGFNEQFF | TGTGCCAGCAGTCCTCCGGGACAGGGGTTCAATGAGCAGTTCTTC
TRBJ2-3 | TRBV5-1 | NA | NA | CASSLRNLGTDTQYF | TGCGCCAGCAGCTTACGAAATCTCGGCACAGATACGCAGTATTTT
TRBJ2-7 | TRBV7-8 | NA | NA | CASSLGANVRGYEQYF | TGTGCCAGCAGCTTAGGAGCCAACGTCCGGGGTTACGAGCAGTACTTC
TRBJ1-5 | TRBV5-6 | NA | NA | CASSPLFVGEVGNQPQHF | TGTGCCAGCAGCCCCCTTTTCGTGGGGGAGGTAGGGAATCAGCCCCAGCATTTT
TRBJ2-1 | TRBV7-9 | NA | NA | CAQESSRIPYNEQFF | TGTGCCCAGGAATCGAGCAGGATCCCCTACAATGAGCAGTTCTTC
TRBJ1-2 | TRBV6-6 | NA | NA | CASSYPGSGPEGYTF | TGTGCCAGCAGTTACCCGGGATCCGGTCCGGAAGGCTACACCTTC
TRBJ2-3 | TRBV10-3 | TRBD2 | NA | CAISETASGGDTQYF | TGTGCCATCAGTGAGACGGCTAGCGGGGGGGATACGCAGTATTTT
TRBJ2-2 | TRBV19 | TRBD1 | NA | CASRDRGRAGELFF | TGTGCCAGTAGAGACAGGGGGCGCGCCGGGGAGCTGTTTTTT
TRBJ1-1 | TRBV6-6 | TRBD1 | NA | CASRGDRRLNTEAFF | TGTGCCAGCAGGGGGGACAGGAGGCTGAACACTGAAGCTTTCTTT
TRBJ1-4 | TRBV23-1 | NA | NA | CASSQSRSPSGKLFF | TGCGCCAGCAGTCAATCGAGAAGTCCCAGTGGAAAACTGTTTTTT
TRBJ1-4 | TRBV6-5 | TRBD1 | NA | CASMGTANEKLFF | TGTGCCAGCATGGGGACAGCAAATGAAAAACTGTTTTTT
TRBJ2-3 | TRBV28 | NA | NA | CASSLLTDTQYF | TGTGCCAGCAGTTTACTCACCGATACGCAGTATTTT
TRBJ1-1 | TRBV6-6 | NA | NA | CASTSPGTTGGEAFF | TGTGCCAGCACTTCCCCAGGGACTACTGGGGGTGAAGCTTTCTTT
TRBJ1-1 | TRBV19 | TRBD1 | NA | CASSPRTGGGEAFF | TGTGCCAGTAGTCCACGGACAGGGGGGGGAGAAGCTTTCTTT
TRBJ2-7 | TRBV9 | NA | NA | CASSPRPSSYEQYF | TGTGCCAGCAGCCCGAGACCGAGCTCCTACGAGCAGTACTTC
TRBJ1-5 | TRBV28 | NA | NA | CASSQGRINQPQHF | TGTGCCAGCAGCCAAGGACGGATCAATCAGCCCCAGCATTTT
TRBJ2-7 | TRBV21-1 | NA | NA | CASMSGGSSYEQYF | TGTGCCAGCATGTCGGGCGGCAGCTCCTACGAGCAGTACTTC
TRBJ2-7 | TRBV6-1 | TRBD2 | NA | CASSGGLAGYSYEQYF | TGTGCCAGCAGTGGCGGGCTAGCGGGATACTCCTACGAGCAGTACTTC
TRBJ2-3 | TRBV6-1 | TRBD2 | once | CASILAGGSDTQYF | TGTGCCAGCATCCTAGCGGGAGGGAGTGATACGCAGTATTTT
TRBJ1-6 | TRBV28 | NA | NA | CASSAGPSFNSPLHF | TGTGCCAGCAGTGCGGGACCAAGCTTTAATTCACCCCTCCACTTT
TRBJ2-5 | TRBV5-4 | NA | NA | CASSQDLLGGRKETQYF | TGTGCCAGCAGCCAAGATCTGCTCGGGGGGCGCAAAGAGACCCAGTACTTC
TRBJ2-4 | TRBV4-2 | TRBD2 | NA | CASSQGTSGGIAKNIQYF | TGTGCCAGCAGCCAAGGTACTAGCGGGGGAATAGCCAAAAACATTCAGTACTTC
TRBJ2-3 | TRBV9 | TRBD2 | NA | CASSVDEISGPSTDTQYF | TGTGCCAGCAGCGTAGATGAAATTAGCGGGCCTAGCACAGATACGCAGTATTTT
TRBJ1-6 | TRBV7-6 | NA | NA | CASSPVTGNNSPLHF | TGTGCCAGCAGCCCCGTCACAGGAAATAATTCACCCCTCCACTTT
TRBJ1-2 | TRBV5-1 | TRBD1 | NA | CASSWGSRQGNYGYTF | TGCGCCAGCAGCTGGGGGTCTAGACAGGGAAACTATGGCTACACCTTC
TRBJ2-3 | TRBV9 | NA | once | CASSVTAGSTDTQYF | TGTGCCAGCAGCGTCACAGCGGGTTCCACAGATACGCAGTATTTT
TRBJ1-1 | TRBV30 | TRBD1 | NA | CAWRGGQDRGLRNTEAFF | TGTGCCTGGAGGGGTGGTCAGGACAGGGGGTTGCGGAACACTGAAGCTTTCTTT
TRBJ2-2 | TRBV7-2 | NA | once | CASSLGLSGIRELFF | TGTGCCAGCAGCTTAGGTCTATCGGGAATCCGGGAGCTGTTTTTT
TRBJ2-1 | TRBV5-1 | NA | NA | CASSPRGGSKNNEQFF | TGCGCCAGCAGCCCCCGCGGCGGGTCGAAAAACAATGAGCAGTTCTTC
TRBJ1-5 | TRBV7-8 | NA | NA | CASSLDRNQPQHF | TGTGCCAGCAGCTTAGACAGAAATCAGCCCCAGCATTTT
TRBJ1-5 | TRBV19 | NA | NA | CASSIDSPSGTSGINQPQHF | TGTGCCAGTAGTATAGATTCCCCCTCGGGGACCTCTGGAATCAATCAGCCCCAGCATTTT
TRBJ1-1 | TRBV2 | NA | NA | CASSPAPRERANTEAFF | TGTGCCAGCAGCCCCGCCCCCCGGGAACGGGCGAACACTGAAGCTTTCTTT
TRBJ2-4 | TRBV6-1 | TRBD1 | NA | CASSDPGTGYFNIQYF | TGTGCCAGCAGTGATCCCGGGACAGGGTACTTTAATATTCAGTACTTC
TRBJ2-5 | TRBV7-9 | NA | once | CASSPDFGQETQYF | TGTGCCAGCAGCCCCGATTTTGGTCAAGAGACCCAGTACTTC
TRBJ1-5 | TRBV6-1 | NA | NA | CASSETRRGYNNQPQHF | TGTGCCAGCAGTGAAACTCGCAGGGGATACAACAATCAGCCCCAGCATTTT
TRBJ2-3 | TRBV7-8 | NA | NA | CASSSRVGDTQYF | TGTGCCAGCAGCTCCCGCGTCGGAGATACGCAGTATTTT
TRBJ2-5 | TRBV6-6 | TRBD2 | NA | CASSNRGAQYF | TGTGCCAGCAGTAACCGGGGGGCCCAGTACTTC
TRBJ1-2 | TRBV2 | NA | NA | CASSGTPTNYGYTF | TGTGCCAGCAGTGGGACACCGACTAACTATGGCTACACCTTC
TRBJ2-3 | TRBV29-1 | NA | NA | CSAPKGGGSTDTQYF | TGCAGCGCCCCGAAGGGGGGGGGCAGCACAGATACGCAGTATTTT